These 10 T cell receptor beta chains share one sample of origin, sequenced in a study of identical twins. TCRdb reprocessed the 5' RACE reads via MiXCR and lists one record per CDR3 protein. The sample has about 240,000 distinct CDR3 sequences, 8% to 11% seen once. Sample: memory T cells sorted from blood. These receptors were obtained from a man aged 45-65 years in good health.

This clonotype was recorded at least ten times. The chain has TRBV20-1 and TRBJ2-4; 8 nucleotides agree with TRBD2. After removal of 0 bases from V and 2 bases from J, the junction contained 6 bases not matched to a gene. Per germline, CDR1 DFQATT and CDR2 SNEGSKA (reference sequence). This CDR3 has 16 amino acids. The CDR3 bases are TGCAGTGCTAGAGATATACGCGGGGGGACCAAAAACATTCAGTACTTC. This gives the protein CSARDIRGGTKNIQYF.

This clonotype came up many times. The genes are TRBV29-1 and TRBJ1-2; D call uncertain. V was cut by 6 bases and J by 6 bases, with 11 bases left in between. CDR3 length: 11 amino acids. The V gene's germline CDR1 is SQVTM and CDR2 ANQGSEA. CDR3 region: CSVGSGDGYTF. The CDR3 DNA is TGCAGCGTGGGATCGGGCGATGGCTACACCTTC. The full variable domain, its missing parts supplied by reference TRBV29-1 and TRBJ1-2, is SAVISQKPSRDICQRGTSLTIQCQVDSQVTMMFWYRQQPGQSLTLIATANQGSEATYESGFVIDKFPISRPNLTFSTLTVSNMSPEDSSIYLCSVGSGDGYTFGSGTRLTVV.

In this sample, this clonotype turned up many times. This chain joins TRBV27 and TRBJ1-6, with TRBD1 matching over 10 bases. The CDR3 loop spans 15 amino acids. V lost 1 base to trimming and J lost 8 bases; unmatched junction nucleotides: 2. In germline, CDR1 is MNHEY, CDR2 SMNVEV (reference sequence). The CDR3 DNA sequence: TGTGCCAGCAGTTTATTAGGGACAGGGGATTCACCCCTCCACTTT. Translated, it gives CASSLLGTGDSPLHF.

CDR3 DNA sequence: TGTGCCAGCAAACCTAGCGCGGAGGTCAACGAGCAGTACTTC. Protein: CASKPSAEVNEQYF. This chain links TRBV6-2 or TRBV6-3 with TRBJ2-7; a possible D gene is TRBD2 (6 bases). CDR1 and CDR2 (germline): MNHEY, SVGEGT. The CDR3 runs 14 residues. V was clipped by 7 bases and J by 5 bases, with 18 bases between them.

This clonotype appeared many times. The CDR3 DNA follows: TGTGCCAGCTCACTACCAAACCGCCAAATCAGACGCACAGATACGCAGTATTTT. Protein sequence: CASSLPNRQIRRTDTQYF. The chain is built from TRBV18 and TRBJ2-3; D gene uncertain. The ends were cut back, 4 bases at V and 1 base at J, with 21 bases in the middle. Looked up from germline, CDR1 is KGHSH and CDR2 is LQKENI. The CDR3 length is 18 residues.

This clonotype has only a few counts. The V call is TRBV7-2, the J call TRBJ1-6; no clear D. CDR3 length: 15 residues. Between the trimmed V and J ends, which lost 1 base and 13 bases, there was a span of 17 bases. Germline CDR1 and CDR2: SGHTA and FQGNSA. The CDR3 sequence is CASSLVSVTPGPLHF. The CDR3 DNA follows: TGTGCCAGCAGCTTAGTGTCCGTGACGCCCGGGCCCCTCCACTTT.

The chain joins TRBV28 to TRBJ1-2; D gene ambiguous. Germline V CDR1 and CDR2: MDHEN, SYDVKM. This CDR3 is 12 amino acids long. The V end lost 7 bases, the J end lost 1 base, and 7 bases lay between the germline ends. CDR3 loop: CASMAFNYGYTF. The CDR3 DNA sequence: TGTGCCAGCATGGCATTTAACTATGGCTACACCTTC.

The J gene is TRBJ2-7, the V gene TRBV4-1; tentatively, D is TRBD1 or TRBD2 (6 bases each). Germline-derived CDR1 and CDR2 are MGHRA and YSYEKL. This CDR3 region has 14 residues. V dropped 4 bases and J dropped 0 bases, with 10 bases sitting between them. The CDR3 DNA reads TGCGCCAGCAGCCGGGGGGCCGACTCCTACGAGCAGTACTTC. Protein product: CASSRGADSYEQYF.

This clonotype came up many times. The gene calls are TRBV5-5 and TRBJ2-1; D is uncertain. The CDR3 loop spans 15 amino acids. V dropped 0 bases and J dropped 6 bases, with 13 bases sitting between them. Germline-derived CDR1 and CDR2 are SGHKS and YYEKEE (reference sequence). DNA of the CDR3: TGTGCCAGCAGCTTGGCCACGTTTGGGTTCAATGAGCAGTTCTTC. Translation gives CASSLATFGFNEQFF.

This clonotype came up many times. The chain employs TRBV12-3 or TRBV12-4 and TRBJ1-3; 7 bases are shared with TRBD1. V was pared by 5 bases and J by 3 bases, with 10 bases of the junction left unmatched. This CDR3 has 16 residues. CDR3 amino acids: CASSRDRVASGNTIYF. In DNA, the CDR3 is TGTGCCAGCAGTCGTGACAGGGTAGCAAGTGGAAACACCATATATTTT.